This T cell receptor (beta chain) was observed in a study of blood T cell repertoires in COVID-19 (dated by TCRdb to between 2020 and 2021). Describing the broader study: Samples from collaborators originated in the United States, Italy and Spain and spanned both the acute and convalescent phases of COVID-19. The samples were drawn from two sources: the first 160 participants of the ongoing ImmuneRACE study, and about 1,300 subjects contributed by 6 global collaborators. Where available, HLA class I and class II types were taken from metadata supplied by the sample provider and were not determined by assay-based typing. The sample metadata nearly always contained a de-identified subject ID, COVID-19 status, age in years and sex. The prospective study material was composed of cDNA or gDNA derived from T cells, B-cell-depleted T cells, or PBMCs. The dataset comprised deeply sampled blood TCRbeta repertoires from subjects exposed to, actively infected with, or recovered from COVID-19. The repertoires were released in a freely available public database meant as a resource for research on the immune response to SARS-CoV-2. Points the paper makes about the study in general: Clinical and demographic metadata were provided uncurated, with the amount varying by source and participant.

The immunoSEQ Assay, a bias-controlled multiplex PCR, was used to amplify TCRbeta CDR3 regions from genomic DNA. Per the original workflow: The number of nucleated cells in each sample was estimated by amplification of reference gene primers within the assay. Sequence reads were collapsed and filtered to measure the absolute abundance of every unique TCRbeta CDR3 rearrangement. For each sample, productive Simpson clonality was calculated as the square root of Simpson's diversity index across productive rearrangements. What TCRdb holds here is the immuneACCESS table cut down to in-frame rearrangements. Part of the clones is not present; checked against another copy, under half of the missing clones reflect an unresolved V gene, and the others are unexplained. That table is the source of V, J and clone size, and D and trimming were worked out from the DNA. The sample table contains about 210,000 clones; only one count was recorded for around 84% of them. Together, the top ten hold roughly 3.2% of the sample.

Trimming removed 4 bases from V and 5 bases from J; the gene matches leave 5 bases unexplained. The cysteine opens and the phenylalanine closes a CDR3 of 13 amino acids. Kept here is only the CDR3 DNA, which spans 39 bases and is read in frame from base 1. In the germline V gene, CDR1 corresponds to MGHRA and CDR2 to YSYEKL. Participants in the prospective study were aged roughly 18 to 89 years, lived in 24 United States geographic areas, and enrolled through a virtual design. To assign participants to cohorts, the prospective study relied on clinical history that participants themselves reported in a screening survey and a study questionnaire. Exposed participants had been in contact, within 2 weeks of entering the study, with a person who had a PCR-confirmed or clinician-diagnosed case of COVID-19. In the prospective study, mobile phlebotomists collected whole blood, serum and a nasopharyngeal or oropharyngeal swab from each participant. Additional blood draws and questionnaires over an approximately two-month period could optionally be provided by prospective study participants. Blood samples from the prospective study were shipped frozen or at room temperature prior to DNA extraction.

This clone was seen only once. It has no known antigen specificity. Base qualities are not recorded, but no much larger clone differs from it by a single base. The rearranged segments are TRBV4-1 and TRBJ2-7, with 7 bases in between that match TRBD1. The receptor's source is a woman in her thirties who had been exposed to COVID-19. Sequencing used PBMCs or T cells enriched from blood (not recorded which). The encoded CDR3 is CASSLRTGDEQYF. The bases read TGCGCCAGCAGCCTACGGACAGGTGACGAGCAGTACTTC.